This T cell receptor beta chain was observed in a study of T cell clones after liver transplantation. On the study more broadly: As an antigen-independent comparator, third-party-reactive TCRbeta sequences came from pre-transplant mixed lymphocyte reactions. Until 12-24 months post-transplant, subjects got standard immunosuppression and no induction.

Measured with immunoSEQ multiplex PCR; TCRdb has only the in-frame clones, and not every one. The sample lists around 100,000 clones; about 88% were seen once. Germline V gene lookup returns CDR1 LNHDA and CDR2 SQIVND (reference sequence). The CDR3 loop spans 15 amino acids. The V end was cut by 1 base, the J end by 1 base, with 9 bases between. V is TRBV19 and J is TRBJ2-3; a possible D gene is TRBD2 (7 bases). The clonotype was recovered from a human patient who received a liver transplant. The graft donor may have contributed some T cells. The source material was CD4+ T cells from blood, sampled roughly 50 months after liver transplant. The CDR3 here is CASSIGGGRTDTQYF. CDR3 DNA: TGTGCCAGTAGTATAGGGGGGGGCCGCACAGATACGCAGTATTTT.